Detailed here is one T cell receptor (beta chain). When the RNA was reverse transcribed, random hexamers were used with an input of about 0.5 to 1 ug. Amplification of TCR beta CDR3 by immunoSEQ multiplex PCR spanned 54 Vbeta and 13 Jbeta. TCRdb reprocessed the immunoSEQ multiplex PCR reads with MiXCR, giving one entry per CDR3 protein. This table holds 190,000 or so distinct CDR3 sequences, about 95% found once. The data belong to a study of CD8 T cells in Susac syndrome. Sequencing of TCR beta was carried out in blood CD8+ and CD4+ T cells. It was treatment-naive patients with stable or active relapsing-remitting disease who made up the multiple sclerosis controls. Negative magnetic isolation gave CD8+ and CD4+ cells; FACS enriched CD8+ TEMRA. Sequences were obtained from CD4+ T cells from PBMCs. This TCR came from a human donor with multiple sclerosis.

The CDR3: CASSLHRGDMNTEAFF. The CDR3 DNA reads as TGCGCCAGCAGCCTTCACAGGGGAGACATGAACACTGAAGCTTTCTTT. The chain uses TRBV5-1 and TRBJ1-1; 7 nucleotides agree with TRBD1. V was pared by 4 bases and J by 0 bases, with 9 bases of the junction left unmatched. The germline gives CDR1 SGHRS, CDR2 YFSETQ. The CDR3 runs 16 residues.